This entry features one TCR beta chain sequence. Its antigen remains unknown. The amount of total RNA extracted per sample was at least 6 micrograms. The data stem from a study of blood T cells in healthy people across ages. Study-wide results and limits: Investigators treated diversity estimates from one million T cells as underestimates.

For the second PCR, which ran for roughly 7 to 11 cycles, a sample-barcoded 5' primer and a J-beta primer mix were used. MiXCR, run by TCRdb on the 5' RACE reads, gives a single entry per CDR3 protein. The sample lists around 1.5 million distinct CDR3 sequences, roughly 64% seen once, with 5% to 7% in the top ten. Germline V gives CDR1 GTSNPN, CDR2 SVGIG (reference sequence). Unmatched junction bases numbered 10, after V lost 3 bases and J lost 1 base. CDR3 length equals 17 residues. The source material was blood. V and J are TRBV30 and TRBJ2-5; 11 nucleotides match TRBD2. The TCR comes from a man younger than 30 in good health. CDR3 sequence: CAWSGPGLAAIQETQYF. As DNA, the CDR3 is TGTGCCTGGAGCGGACCGGGACTAGCGGCTATCCAAGAGACCCAGTACTTC.